This TCR beta chain originates from a study of cytomegalovirus exposure and HLA in healthy donors. Overall study findings and caveats: Upon later analysis, HLA-associated TCR beta chains proved more clonally expanded than other, equally common chains. In most subjects, TCR beta sequences reportedly gave accurate predictions of HLA-A and HLA-B alleles. Researchers had no immune exposure information except CMV serostatus available. Several of the most significant clusters were apparently associated with common viral pathogens in a later analysis.

The PCR used 60 Vbeta and 13 Jbeta primers. TCRdb keeps only in-frame clones here, not all; method: immunoSEQ multiplex PCR. The data contain 55,000 to 85,000 clones, just over 85% of them seen just once; the ten biggest clones take up approximately 1.9%. As concerns this clone: Its antigen is currently unknown.

CDR1 and CDR2 from the germline V gene are MNHNS and SASEGT. The V and J ends lost 3 bases and 2 bases, in that order; junction bases with no gene match: 5. The CDR3 sequence is 15 residues long. The clonotype was recovered from a woman in her thirties in good health and CMV-seronegative. Source material: PBMCs. The chain carries TRBV6-1 and TRBJ2-7; 9 bases match TRBD2. The CDR3 is CASSDASGMPYEQYF. The CDR3 DNA sequence: TGTGCCAGCAGTGACGCTAGCGGGATGCCCTACGAGCAGTACTTC.